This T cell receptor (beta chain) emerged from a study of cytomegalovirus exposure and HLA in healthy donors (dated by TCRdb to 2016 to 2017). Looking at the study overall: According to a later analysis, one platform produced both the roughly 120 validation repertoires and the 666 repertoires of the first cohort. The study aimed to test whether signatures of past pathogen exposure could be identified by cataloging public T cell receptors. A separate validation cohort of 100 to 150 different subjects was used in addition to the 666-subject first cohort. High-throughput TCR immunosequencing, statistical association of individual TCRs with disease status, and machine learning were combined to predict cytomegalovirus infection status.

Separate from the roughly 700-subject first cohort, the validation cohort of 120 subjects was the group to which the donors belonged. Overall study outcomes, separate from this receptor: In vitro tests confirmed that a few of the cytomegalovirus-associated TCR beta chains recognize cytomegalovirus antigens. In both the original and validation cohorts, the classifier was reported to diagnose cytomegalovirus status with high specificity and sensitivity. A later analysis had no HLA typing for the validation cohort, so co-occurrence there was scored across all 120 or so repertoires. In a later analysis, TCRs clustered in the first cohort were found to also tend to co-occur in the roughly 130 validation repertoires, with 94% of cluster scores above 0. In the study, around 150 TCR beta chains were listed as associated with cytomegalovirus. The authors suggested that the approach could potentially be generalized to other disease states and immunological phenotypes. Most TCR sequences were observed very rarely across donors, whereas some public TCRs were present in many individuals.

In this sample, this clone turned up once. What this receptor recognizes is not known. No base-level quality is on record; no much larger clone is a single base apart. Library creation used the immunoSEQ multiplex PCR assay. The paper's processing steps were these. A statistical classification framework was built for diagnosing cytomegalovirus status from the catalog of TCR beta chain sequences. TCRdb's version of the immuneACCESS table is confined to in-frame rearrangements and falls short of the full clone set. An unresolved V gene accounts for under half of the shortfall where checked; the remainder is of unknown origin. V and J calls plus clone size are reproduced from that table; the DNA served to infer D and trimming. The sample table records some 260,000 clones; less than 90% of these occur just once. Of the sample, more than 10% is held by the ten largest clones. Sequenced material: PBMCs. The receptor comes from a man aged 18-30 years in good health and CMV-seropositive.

The CDR3 loop reads CASSAGRLAGVGEQYF. In nucleotide form, the sequence is TGTGCCAGCAGCGCGGGACGACTAGCGGGAGTCGGAGAGCAGTACTTC. Recombination connected TRBV9 to TRBJ2-7; TRBD2 aligns with 12 central bases. The CDR3 measures 16 amino acids from cysteine to phenylalanine. Here the CDR3 DNA is all that survives: 48 bases in frame from base 1. After removal of 3 bases from V and 7 bases from J, the junction retains 11 bases not matched to a gene. Based on the germline V gene, the CDR1 and CDR2 sequences are SGDLS and YYNGEE.